This T cell receptor beta chain was recovered during a study of T-cell reconstitution after alpha-beta-depleted transplantation in children. Preparation of the TCRbeta library involved a method that used unique molecular identifiers. TCRdb processed the PCR reads anew with MiXCR; each CDR3 protein has one entry. This table has 200,000 to 300,000 distinct CDR3 sequences, about 12% appearing once. The V gene lost 5 bases and the J gene lost 1 base, with 9 bases spanning the gap. The CDR3 runs to 14 residues. This clonotype has at least ten counts. This TCR was recovered from a human donor who donated a stem cell graft to a child with acute lymphoblastic leukemia. Sample: PBMCs from the stem cell graft donor, taken from the stem cell graft. The J gene is TRBJ1-5, the V gene TRBV12-3 or TRBV12-4, with unresolved D. CDR3 loop: CASSPPISNQPQHF. The CDR3 nucleotides read TGTGCCAGCAGTCCACCGATAAGCAATCAGCCCCAGCATTTT.